These 22 T cell receptor beta chains were sequenced from one sample in a study of blood T cells in healthy people across ages. A second PCR, run for 7 to 11 cycles, used a sample-barcoded 5' primer plus a J-beta primer mix. TCRdb analysed the 5' RACE reads with MiXCR anew, one entry per CDR3 protein. The repertoire holds 1,800,000 or so distinct CDR3 sequences, 35% to 50% seen once, with 23% in the top ten. The specimen sequenced was blood. The receptor source for this set is a human donor in good health.

The chain uses TRBV29-1 and TRBJ2-7, with D unresolved. With 0 bases removed from V and 4 bases from J, the gap between germline ends came to 13 bases. The CDR3 has 14 amino acids. In germline, CDR1 is SQVTM, CDR2 ANQGSEA. The CDR3: CSVEDPRTSYEQYF. For the CDR3, the DNA is TGCAGCGTTGAAGATCCGCGGACCTCTTACGAGCAGTACTTC.

This clonotype has only a few counts. The J gene is TRBJ1-4, the V gene TRBV11-3; the D is unclear. The CDR3 has 14 residues. Germline-derived CDR1 and CDR2 are SGHNT and YENEEA. Trimming pared 5 bases from V and 5 bases from J, leaving 12 bases between. The CDR3 DNA reads as TGTGCCAGCAGCATTAGCCGGGCGAATGAAAAACTGTTTTTT. This translates into CASSISRANEKLFF.

As regards this clonotype: A read error may account for a junction end that differs from germline. The chain links TRBV28 to TRBJ2-1, with TRBD2 as a possible D gene (7 bases). CDR3 length equals 12 residues. Germline CDR1 and CDR2: MDHEN and SYDVKM. CDR3 region: CASSAGEGEQSF. CDR3 coding DNA: TGTGCCAGCAGTGCAGGGGAGGGTGAGCAGTCCTTC.

The chain carries TRBV15 and TRBJ1-2; D may be TRBD1 (6 bases). CDR1 and CDR2 (germline): LNHNV, YYDKDF (reference sequence). Trimming pared 4 bases from V and 2 bases from J, leaving 8 bases between. The CDR3 consists of 13 residues. Here the CDR3 DNA reads TGTGCCACCAGCACCCAGGGGAACTATGGCTACACCTTC. It encodes CATSTQGNYGYTF.

The chain couples TRBV11-1 to TRBJ2-1; either TRBD1 or TRBD2 may fit D (6 bases each). Germline V gene sequence: CDR1 SGHAT, CDR2 FQDESV (reference sequence). The CDR3 runs 16 residues. Trimming took off 5 bases at V and 4 bases at J, with 18 bases between the two ends. The CDR3 DNA reads TGTGCCAGCAGCAGAAGGAGGGGGGTTATGTACAATGAGCAGTTCTTC. Amino acid sequence: CASSRRRGVMYNEQFF.

This clonotype was picked up many times. The chain uses TRBV5-1 and TRBJ2-1, with D perhaps TRBD2 (6 bases). The CDR3 sequence is 14 residues long. V lost 0 bases to trimming and J lost 4 bases, with 8 bases between them. The germline V gene has CDR1 SGHRS and CDR2 YFSETQ. The CDR3 region is CASSLAGLYNEQFF. The DNA for the CDR3 is TGCGCCAGCAGCTTGGCTGGACTATACAATGAGCAGTTCTTC.

V usage is TRBV7-2 and J usage is TRBJ2-3; D perhaps matches TRBD2 (5 bases). This CDR3 spans 16 amino acids. Trimming removed 2 bases at V and 2 bases at J, with 14 bases between. Per germline, CDR1 SGHTA and CDR2 FQGNSA. The CDR3 nucleotides read TGTGCCAGCAGCTTAACGGCGGCGGGCCTCACAGATACGCAGTATTTT. This gives the protein CASSLTAAGLTDTQYF.

V is TRBV7-9 and J is TRBJ2-3, with D unresolved. V lost 1 base and J lost 4, with 9 bases in between. The CDR3 loop spans 14 amino acids. From germline, CDR1 is SEHNR and CDR2 FQNEAQ (reference sequence). CDR3 region: CASSLGWGSDTQYF. DNA for the CDR3: TGTGCCAGCAGCTTAGGATGGGGATCAGATACGCAGTATTTT.

For the CDR3, the DNA is TGTGCCAGCAGACGACAGGGGTTGGAGGACTATGGCTACACCTTC. Protein: CASRRQGLEDYGYTF. This rearrangement joins TRBV3-1 to TRBJ1-2; 8 nucleotides match TRBD1. V dropped 6 bases and J dropped 3; count of bases not matched to a gene: 9. Germline V gene lookup returns CDR1 LGHDT and CDR2 YNNKEL (reference sequence). This CDR3 comprises 15 residues. The full variable domain, rest sourced from reference TRBV3-1 and TRBJ1-2, is DTAVSQTPKYLVTQMGNDKSIKCEQNLGHDTMYWYKQDSKKFLKIMFSYNNKELIINETVPNRFSPKSPDKAHLNLHINSLELGDSAVYFCASRRQGLEDYGYTFGSGTRLTVV.

The J gene is TRBJ2-1, the V gene TRBV7-2; 9 nucleotides agree with TRBD1. Losses at the gene ends were 5 bases for V and 10 bases for J; bases not matched to a gene: 6. Germline CDR1 reads SGHTA; CDR2 reads FQGNSA. The CDR3 sequence is 13 residues long. The CDR3 here is CASSTQGQGEQFF. The DNA of the CDR3 is TGTGCCAGCAGCACGCAAGGACAGGGGGAGCAGTTCTTC.

V usage is TRBV7-8 and J usage is TRBJ2-3; 7 bases are a match to TRBD1. Germline lookup yields CDR1 SGHVS and CDR2 FQNEAQ. This CDR3 spans 16 amino acids. The junction had 13 bases not matched to a gene; V was cut back by 5 bases and J by 5 bases. CDR3 residues: CASSILGTARLDTQYF. Written as DNA, the CDR3 is TGTGCCAGCAGCATACTCGGGACAGCTCGTTTAGATACGCAGTATTTT.

This clonotype was observed a few times. This chain links TRBV7-2 with TRBJ1-2, with D possibly being TRBD1 (6 bases). This CDR3 is 18 amino acids long. The germline V and J ends were trimmed by 5 bases and 5 bases, with 27 bases remaining between them. Germline loops: CDR1 SGHTA, CDR2 FQGNSA. CDR3 amino acids: CASSRFVGAESRLYGYTF. In DNA, the CDR3 is TGTGCCAGCAGCCGTTTTGTGGGGGCCGAATCTCGACTATATGGCTACACCTTC.

This chain connects TRBV6-6 to TRBJ1-4; a possible D gene is TRBD1 (5 bases). CDR3 size: 16 residues. Germline V gene sequence: CDR1 MNHNY, CDR2 SVGAGI (reference sequence). V was trimmed by 3 bases and J by 0 bases, leaving 11 bases between them. The CDR3 DNA reads as TGTGCCAGCAGTTATGAGGGGATTACAACTAATGAAAAACTGTTTTTT. As protein: CASSYEGITTNEKLFF.

The rearrangement links TRBV5-6 to TRBJ1-5; unclear D gene. This CDR3 is 13 amino acids long. V shed 1 base and J shed 7 bases, with 9 bases lying between them. The germline V gene has CDR1 SGHDT and CDR2 YYEEEE. CDR3 DNA sequence: TGTGCCAGCAGCTTGTTCGGTGGACAGCCCCAGCATTTT. It codes for CASSLFGGQPQHF.

This clonotype was seen only a few times. The J gene is TRBJ1-1, the V gene TRBV29-1, with D tentatively TRBD1 (6 bases). The CDR3 has 13 amino acids. V lost 5 bases to trimming and J lost 3 bases, with 13 bases between them. The germline V gene encodes CDR1 SQVTM and CDR2 ANQGSEA. CDR3 loop: CSVRSDRYTEAFF. CDR3 nucleotide sequence: TGCAGCGTTCGATCAGACAGGTACACTGAAGCTTTCTTT.

The gene calls are TRBV12-5 and TRBJ2-7; no reliable D call. The CDR3 has 13 residues. V lost 6 bases to trimming and J lost 2 bases, with 11 bases between them. Looked up from germline, CDR1 is LGHNT and CDR2 is FRNRAP. This chain's CDR3 is CASGIGQTYEQYF. The CDR3 DNA follows: TGTGCTAGTGGCATTGGGCAAACCTACGAGCAGTACTTC.

Only a few counts were recorded for this clonotype. This chain links TRBV15 with TRBJ1-1, with 7 bases identical to TRBD1. The germline V gene has CDR1 LNHNV and CDR2 YYDKDF (reference sequence). The length of the CDR3 is 15 residues. The trim removed 7 bases at V and 2 bases at J, leaving 10 bases unmatched. CDR3 sequence (DNA): TGTGCCACCACCAAATACGGACAGGCCAACACTGAAGCTTTCTTT. Its translation: CATTKYGQANTEAFF.

This clonotype was seen once. The V and J genes are TRBV5-4 and TRBJ2-5, with D tentatively TRBD1 (5 bases). The closer fit of TRBJ2-7 to the DNA end suggests the J call may be wrong. Germline assignment: CDR1 SGHNT and CDR2 YYREEE (reference sequence). There are 15 residues in the CDR3. CDR3 coding DNA: TGTGCCAGCTCCCCGGGCCGAGACAGTTACTACGAGCAGTACTTC. It is translated as CASSPGRDSYYEQYF.

In this sample, this clonotype turned up many times. The chain combines TRBV12-3 or TRBV12-4 with TRBJ1-2; D gene uncertain. The germline V and J ends were trimmed by 6 bases and 7 bases, with 9 bases remaining between them. This CDR3 is built from 11 residues. This CDR3 reads CASSFLGGYTF. CDR3 nucleotides: TGTGCCAGCAGCTTTCTGGGTGGCTACACCTTC.

As concerns this clonotype: A junction boundary mismatches the germline segment, possibly from a read error. The V and J genes are TRBV5-1 and TRBJ2-7; D uncertain. This CDR3 region has 15 residues. Germline V lookup: CDR1 SGHRS, CDR2 YFSETQ. This CDR3 reads CASRLEIQPTYEQYF. The CDR3 DNA sequence: TGCGCCAGCAGGTTGGAAATTCAACCTACCTACGAGCAGTACTTC.

The V call is TRBV7-2, the J call TRBJ2-3; the match to TRBD2 covers 16 bases. The CDR3 covers 20 residues. V shed 4 bases and J 1 base; nucleotides not matched to a gene: 11. The V gene's germline CDR1 is SGHTA and CDR2 FQGNSA. In DNA form, the CDR3 reads TGTGCCAGCAGCTCGCCGCCGGGACTAGCGGGGGGGTTCCGCACAGATACGCAGTATTTT. Its translation is CASSSPPGLAGGFRTDTQYF.

The V and J genes are TRBV28 and TRBJ1-5, with 8 bases fitting TRBD1. Germline trimming cut 5 bases from V and 3 bases from J; bases unmatched to any gene: 6. The CDR3 totals 15 residues. Germline assignment: CDR1 MDHEN and CDR2 SYDVKM. CDR3 loop: CASSHQTGDNQPQHF. The DNA for the CDR3 is TGTGCCAGCAGTCATCAGACAGGGGACAATCAGCCCCAGCATTTT.